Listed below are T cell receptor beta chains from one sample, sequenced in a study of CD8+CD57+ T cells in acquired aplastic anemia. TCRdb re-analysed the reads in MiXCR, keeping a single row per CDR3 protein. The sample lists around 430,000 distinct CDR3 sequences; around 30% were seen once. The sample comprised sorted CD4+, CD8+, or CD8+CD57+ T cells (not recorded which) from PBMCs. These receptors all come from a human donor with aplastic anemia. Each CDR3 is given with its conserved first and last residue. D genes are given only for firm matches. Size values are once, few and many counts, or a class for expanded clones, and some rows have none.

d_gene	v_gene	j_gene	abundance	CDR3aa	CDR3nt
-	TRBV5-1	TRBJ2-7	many	CASSLDSGSYYEQYF	TGCGCCAGCAGCTTGGACTCGGGATCTTACTACGAGCAGTACTTC
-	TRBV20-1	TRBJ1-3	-	CSARDRGRGRGHSGGNTIYF	TGCAGTGCTAGAGATCGGGGGCGAGGGCGGGGCCATTCGGGAGGAAACACCATATATTTT
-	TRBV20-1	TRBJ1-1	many	CSASWARTEAFF	TGCAGTGCTAGTTGGGCGAGGACTGAAGCTTTCTTT
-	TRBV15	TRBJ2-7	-	CATSAWAGREQYF	TGTGCCACCAGCGCTTGGGCAGGGCGGGAGCAGTACTTC
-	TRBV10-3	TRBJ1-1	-	CATRTDPNTEAFF	TGTGCCACCCGGACGGATCCGAACACTGAAGCTTTCTTT
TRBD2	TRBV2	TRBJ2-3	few	CASRKTSVVTDTQYF	TGTGCCAGCAGAAAAACTAGCGTAGTGACAGATACGCAGTATTTT
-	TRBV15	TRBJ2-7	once	CATSRERVYEQDF	TGTGCCACCAGCAGAGAGCGAGTTTACGAGCAGGACTTC
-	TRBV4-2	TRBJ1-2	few	CASSQVTGTEDYGYTF	TGTGCCAGCAGCCAAGTAACAGGCACAGAGGACTATGGCTACACCTTC
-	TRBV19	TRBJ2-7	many	CASSWQASYEQYF	TGTGCCAGTAGTTGGCAGGCATCCTACGAGCAGTACTTC
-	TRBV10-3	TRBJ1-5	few	CASSEAGGGIRNQPQHF	TGTGCCAGCAGTGAAGCCGGAGGGGGGATTCGCAATCAGCCCCAGCATTTT
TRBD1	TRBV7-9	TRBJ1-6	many	CASTTDRGLYNSPLHF	TGTGCCAGCACCACGGACAGGGGGCTCTATAATTCACCCCTCCACTTT
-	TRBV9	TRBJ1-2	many	CASSVVVGGSGYGYTF	TGTGCCAGCAGCGTAGTCGTAGGGGGTTCTGGCTATGGCTACACCTTC
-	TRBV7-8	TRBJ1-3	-	CASGYRNPGNTIYF	TGTGCCAGCGGTTACAGGAACCCTGGAAACACCATATATTTT
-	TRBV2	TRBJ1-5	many	CASRGTGSNQPQHF	TGTGCCAGCAGGGGGACGGGTAGCAATCAGCCCCAGCATTTT
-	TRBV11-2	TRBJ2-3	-	CASSPGGANPDTQYF	TGTGCCAGCAGCCCGGGCGGGGCAAATCCAGATACGCAGTATTTT
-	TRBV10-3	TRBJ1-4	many	CAISEFSGGQEKLFF	TGTGCCATCAGTGAGTTTTCCGGGGGCCAGGAAAAACTGTTTTTT
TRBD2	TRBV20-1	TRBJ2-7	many	CSASLAGAAYEQYF	TGCAGTGCTTCCCTAGCGGGGGCCGCCTACGAGCAGTACTTC
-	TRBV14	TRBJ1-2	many	CASSQDRPLYGYTF	TGTGCCAGCAGCCAAGATCGGCCGCTCTATGGCTACACCTTC
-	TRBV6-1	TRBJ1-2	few	CASKSSYGYTF	TGTGCCAGCAAGTCCTCGTATGGCTACACCTTC
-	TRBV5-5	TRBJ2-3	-	CASSSSASSTDTQYF	TGTGCCAGCAGCTCTAGCGCCTCTAGCACAGATACGCAGTATTTT
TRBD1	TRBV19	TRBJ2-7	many	CASSITGTGYEQYF	TGTGCCAGTAGTATCACCGGGACAGGGTACGAGCAGTACTTC
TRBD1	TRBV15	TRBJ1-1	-	CATSRDRKSNTEAFF	TGTGCCACCAGCAGGGACAGGAAGTCGAACACTGAAGCTTTCTTT
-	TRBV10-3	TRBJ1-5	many	CAISENPNQPQHF	TGTGCCATCAGTGAAAACCCGAATCAGCCCCAGCATTTT
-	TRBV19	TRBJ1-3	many	CASSNQDSSGNTIYF	TGTGCCAGTAGTAATCAGGATTCCTCTGGAAACACCATATATTTT
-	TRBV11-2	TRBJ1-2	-	CASSMADLSRGTDGYTF	TGTGCCAGCAGTATGGCGGACCTTTCCCGTGGGACTGATGGCTACACCTTC
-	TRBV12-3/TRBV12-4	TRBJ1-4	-	CASSLSGVEGSEKLFF	TGTGCCAGCAGTTTGAGTGGGGTGGAAGGAAGTGAAAAACTGTTTTTT
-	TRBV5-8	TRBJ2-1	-	CASSLVWGPLEQFF	TGTGCCAGCAGCTTGGTTTGGGGACCCCTGGAGCAGTTCTTC
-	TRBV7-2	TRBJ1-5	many	CASSRTQGFNQPQHF	TGTGCCAGCAGCCGAACACAGGGATTCAATCAGCCCCAGCATTTT
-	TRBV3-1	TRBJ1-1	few	CASSQESVKAEAFF	TGTGCCAGCAGCCAAGAATCCGTAAAGGCTGAAGCTTTCTTT
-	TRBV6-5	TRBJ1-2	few	CASSFQGLPNYGYTF	TGTGCCAGCAGTTTCCAGGGACTCCCTAACTATGGCTACACCTTC
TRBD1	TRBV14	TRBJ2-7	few	CASSHRDRVHEQYF	TGTGCCAGCAGCCATCGGGACAGGGTTCACGAGCAGTACTTC
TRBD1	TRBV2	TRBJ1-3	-	CASSASGTAGNTIYF	TGTGCCAGCAGCGCTAGCGGGACAGCTGGAAACACCATATATTTT
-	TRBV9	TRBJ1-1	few	CASSAWDGNTEAFF	TGTGCCAGCAGCGCCTGGGACGGGAACACTGAAGCTTTCTTT